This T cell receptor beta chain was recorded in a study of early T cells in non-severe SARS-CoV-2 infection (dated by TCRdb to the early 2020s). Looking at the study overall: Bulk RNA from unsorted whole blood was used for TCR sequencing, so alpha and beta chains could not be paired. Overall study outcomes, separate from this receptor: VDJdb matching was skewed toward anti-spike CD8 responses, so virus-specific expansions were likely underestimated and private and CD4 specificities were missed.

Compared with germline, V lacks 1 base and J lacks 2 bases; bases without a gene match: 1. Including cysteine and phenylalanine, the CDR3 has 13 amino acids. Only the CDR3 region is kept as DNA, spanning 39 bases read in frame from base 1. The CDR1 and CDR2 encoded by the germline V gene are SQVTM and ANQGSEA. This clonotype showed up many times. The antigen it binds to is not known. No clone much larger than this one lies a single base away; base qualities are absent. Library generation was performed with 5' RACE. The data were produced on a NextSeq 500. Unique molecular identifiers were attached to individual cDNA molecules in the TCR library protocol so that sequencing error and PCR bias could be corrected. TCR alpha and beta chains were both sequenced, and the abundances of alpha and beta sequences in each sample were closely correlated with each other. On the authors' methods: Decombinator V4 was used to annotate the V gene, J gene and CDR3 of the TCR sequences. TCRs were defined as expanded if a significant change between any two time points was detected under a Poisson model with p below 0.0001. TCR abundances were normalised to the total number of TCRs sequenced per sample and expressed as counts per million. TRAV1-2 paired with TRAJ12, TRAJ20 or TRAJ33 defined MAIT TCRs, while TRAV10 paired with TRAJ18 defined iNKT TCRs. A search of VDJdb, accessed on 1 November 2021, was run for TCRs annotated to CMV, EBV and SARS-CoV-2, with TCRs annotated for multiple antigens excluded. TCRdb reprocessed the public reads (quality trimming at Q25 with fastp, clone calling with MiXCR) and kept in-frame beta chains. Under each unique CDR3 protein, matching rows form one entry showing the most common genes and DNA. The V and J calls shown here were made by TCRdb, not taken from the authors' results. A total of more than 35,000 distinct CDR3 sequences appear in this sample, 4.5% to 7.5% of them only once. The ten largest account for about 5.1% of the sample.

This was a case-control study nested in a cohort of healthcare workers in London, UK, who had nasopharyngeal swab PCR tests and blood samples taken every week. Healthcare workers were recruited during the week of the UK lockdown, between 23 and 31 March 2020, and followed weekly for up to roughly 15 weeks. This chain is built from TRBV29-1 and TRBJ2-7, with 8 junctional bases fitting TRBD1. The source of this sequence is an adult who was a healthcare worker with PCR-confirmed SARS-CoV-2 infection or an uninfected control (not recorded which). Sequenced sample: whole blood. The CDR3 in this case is CSVEGTGTYEQYF. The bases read TGCAGCGTTGAAGGGACAGGGACCTACGAGCAGTACTTC.